This T cell receptor beta chain was retrieved from a study of graft-versus-host responses after intestinal transplantation. Whole-study findings and limits: Peak circulating GvH clone levels tracked with early post-transplant HvG declines. Analysis identified GvH clones in recipient marrow, with some appearing first in ileum or blood. Graft-donor T cell macrochimerism in patients accompanied high graft-versus-host to host-versus-graft clonal ratios in allografts.

The CDR3 extends over 14 amino acids. Germline assignment: CDR1 LNHDA and CDR2 SQIVND (reference sequence). V shed 3 bases and J 4 bases; nucleotides not matched to a gene: 4. On this clone itself: Antigen specificity is unknown.

Sequencing used immunoSEQ multiplex PCR; TCRdb keeps in-frame clones, though not all of them. The repertoire holds 90,000 to 130,000 clones, with 90% to 95% as singletons. This rearrangement joins TRBV19 to TRBJ2-5, with 8 bases that match TRBD2. This receptor was taken from a human donor who was the organ donor for an intestinal transplant. Material: unstimulated CD8+ T cells sorted from spleen or lymph node cells, obtained before transplant. CDR3 nucleotide sequence: TGTGCCAGTAGTATGGGCGCGGGAGGAGAGACCCAGTACTTC. Translating gives CASSMGAGGETQYF. Based on the CDR3 plus reference TRBV19 and TRBJ2-5, the full variable domain is DGGITQSPKYLFRKEGQNVTLSCEQNLNHDAMYWYRQDPGQGLRLIYYSQIVNDFQKGDIAEGYSVSREKKESFPLTVTSAQKNPTAFYLCASSMGAGGETQYFGPGTRLLVL.